Sequencing of this TCR beta chain was carried out in a study of neurological immune-mediated disorders. Findings and limits, study-wide: When repertoires were grouped phylogenetically, those of 18 of 34 multiple sclerosis patients fell into one related-CDR3 cluster, a possible signature.

This CDR3 spans 12 amino acids. Germline V gene sequence: CDR1 SGDLS, CDR2 YYNGEE. J was trimmed by 8 bases and V by 3 bases; bases with no gene match: 3. TCRdb analysed the 5' RACE reads with MiXCR anew, one entry per CDR3 protein. The sample lists fewer than 60,000 distinct CDR3 sequences, approximately 3.9% occurring once. This clonotype was seen at least ten times. Its antigen is currently unknown. This sequence originates from a man between 60 and 70 years old with multiple sclerosis. The source material was PBMCs. This chain uses TRBV9 with TRBJ1-1, with 8 nucleotides matching TRBD1. The CDR3 DNA is TGTGCCAGCAGCGGTGACAGGGGAGAAGCTTTCTTT. This codes for CASSGDRGEAFF.